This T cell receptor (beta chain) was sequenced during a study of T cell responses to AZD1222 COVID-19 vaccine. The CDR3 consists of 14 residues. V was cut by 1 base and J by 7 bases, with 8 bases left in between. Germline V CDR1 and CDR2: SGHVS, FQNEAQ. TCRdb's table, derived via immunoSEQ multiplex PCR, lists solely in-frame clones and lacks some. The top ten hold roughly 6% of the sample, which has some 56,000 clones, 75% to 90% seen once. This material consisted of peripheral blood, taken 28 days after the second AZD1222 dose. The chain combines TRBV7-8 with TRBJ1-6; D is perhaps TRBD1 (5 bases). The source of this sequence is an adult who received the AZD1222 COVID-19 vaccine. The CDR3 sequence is CASSLGDRNSPLHF. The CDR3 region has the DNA TGTGCCAGCAGCTTAGGGGACCGAAATTCACCCCTCCACTTT.